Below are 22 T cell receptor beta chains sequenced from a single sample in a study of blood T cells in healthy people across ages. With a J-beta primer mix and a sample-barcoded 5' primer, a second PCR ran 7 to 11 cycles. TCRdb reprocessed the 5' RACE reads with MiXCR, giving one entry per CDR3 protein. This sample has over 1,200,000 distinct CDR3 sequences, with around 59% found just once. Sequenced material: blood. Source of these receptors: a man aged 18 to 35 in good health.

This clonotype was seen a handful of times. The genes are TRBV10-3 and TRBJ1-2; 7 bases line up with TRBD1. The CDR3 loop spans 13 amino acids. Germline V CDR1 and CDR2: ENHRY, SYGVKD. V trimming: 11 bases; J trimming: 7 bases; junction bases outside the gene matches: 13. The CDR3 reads CASQGQGKSGYTF. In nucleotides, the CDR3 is TGTGCCTCACAGGGGCAGGGAAAGAGTGGCTACACCTTC.

The DNA of the CDR3 is TGTGCACTGGGCCTCCCTAAGAGCTACGAGCAGTACTTC. Translating it yields CALGLPKSYEQYF. J is TRBJ2-4 and V is TRBV18; no reliable D call. The DNA end is a closer match to TRBJ2-7, so the J assignment may be wrong. The CDR3 extends over 13 amino acids. CDR1 KGHSH and CDR2 LQKENI come from the germline V gene.

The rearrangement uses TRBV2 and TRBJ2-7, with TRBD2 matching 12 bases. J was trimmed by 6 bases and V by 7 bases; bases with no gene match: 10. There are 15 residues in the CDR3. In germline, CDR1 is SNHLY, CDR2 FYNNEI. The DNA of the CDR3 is TGTGCCAGCACCGAAGAGGCTAGCGGGAGGGGCGAGCAGTACTTC. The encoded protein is CASTEEASGRGEQYF.

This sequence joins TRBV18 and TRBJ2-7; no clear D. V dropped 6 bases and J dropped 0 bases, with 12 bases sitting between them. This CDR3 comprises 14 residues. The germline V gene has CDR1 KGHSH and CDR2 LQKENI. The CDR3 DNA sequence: TGTGCCAGCTCGACGGACGGAGACTCCTACGAGCAGTACTTC. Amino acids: CASSTDGDSYEQYF.

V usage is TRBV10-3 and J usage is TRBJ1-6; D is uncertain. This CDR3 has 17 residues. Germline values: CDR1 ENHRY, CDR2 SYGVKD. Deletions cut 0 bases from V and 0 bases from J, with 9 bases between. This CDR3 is CAISESDGSSYNSPLHF. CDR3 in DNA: TGTGCCATCAGTGAGTCCGACGGGAGCTCCTATAATTCACCCCTCCACTTT.

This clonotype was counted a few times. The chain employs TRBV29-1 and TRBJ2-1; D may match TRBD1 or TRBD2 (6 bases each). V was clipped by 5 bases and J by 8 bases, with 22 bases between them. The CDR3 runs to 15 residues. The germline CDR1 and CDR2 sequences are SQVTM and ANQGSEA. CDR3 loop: CSVPRGAALRDEQFF. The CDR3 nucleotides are TGCAGCGTTCCAAGGGGGGCGGCCTTGAGGGATGAGCAGTTCTTC.

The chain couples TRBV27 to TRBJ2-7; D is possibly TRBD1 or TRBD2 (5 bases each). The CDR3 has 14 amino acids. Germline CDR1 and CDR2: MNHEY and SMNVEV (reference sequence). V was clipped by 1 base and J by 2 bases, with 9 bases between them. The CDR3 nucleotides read TGTGCCAGCAGTTTATGGGGGAAGACCTACGAGCAGTACTTC. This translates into CASSLWGKTYEQYF.

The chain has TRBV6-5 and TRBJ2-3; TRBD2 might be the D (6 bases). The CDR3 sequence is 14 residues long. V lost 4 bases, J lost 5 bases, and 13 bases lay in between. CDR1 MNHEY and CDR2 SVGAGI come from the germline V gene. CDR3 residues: CASSFRERGDTQYF. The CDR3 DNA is TGTGCCAGCAGTTTTCGGGAGAGGGGAGATACGCAGTATTTT.

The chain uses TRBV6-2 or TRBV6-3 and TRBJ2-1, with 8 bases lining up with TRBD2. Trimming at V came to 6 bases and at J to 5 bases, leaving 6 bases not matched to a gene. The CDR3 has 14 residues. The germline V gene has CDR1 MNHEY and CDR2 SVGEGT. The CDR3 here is CASSSGGANNEQFF. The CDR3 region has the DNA TGTGCCAGCAGCTCCGGGGGGGCCAACAATGAGCAGTTCTTC.

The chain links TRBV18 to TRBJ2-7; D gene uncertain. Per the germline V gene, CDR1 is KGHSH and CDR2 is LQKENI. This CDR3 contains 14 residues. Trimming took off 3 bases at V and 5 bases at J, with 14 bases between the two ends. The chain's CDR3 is CASSPVRPYDEQYF. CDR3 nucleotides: TGTGCCAGCTCACCGGTCAGGCCCTATGACGAGCAGTACTTC. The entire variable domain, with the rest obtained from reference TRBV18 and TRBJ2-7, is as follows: NAGVMQNPRHLVRRRGQEARLRCSPMKGHSHVYWYRQLPEEGLKFMVYLQKENIIDESGMPKERFSAEFPKEGPSILRIQQVVRGDSAAYFCASSPVRPYDEQYFGPGTRLTVT.

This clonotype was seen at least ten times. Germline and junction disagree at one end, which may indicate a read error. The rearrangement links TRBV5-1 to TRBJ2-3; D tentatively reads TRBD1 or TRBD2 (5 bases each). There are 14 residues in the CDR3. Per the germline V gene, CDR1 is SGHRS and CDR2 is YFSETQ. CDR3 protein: CASSLVGTTDTQYF. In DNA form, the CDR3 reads TGTGCCAGCAGCTTAGTAGGGACCACAGATACGCAGTATTTT.

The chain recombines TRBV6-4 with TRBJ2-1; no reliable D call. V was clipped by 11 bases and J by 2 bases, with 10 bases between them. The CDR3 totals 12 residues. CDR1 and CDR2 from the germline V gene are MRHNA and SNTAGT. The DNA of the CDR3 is TGTGCCTTCCGGCTCCCCTACAATGAGCAGTTCTTC. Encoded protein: CAFRLPYNEQFF.

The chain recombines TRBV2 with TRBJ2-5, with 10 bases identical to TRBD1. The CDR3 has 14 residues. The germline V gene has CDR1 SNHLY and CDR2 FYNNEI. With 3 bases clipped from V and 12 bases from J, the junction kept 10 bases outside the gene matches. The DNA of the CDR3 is TGTGCCAGCAGTGAGACCGGGACAGGGGTGAGGAAGTACTTC. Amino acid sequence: CASSETGTGVRKYF.

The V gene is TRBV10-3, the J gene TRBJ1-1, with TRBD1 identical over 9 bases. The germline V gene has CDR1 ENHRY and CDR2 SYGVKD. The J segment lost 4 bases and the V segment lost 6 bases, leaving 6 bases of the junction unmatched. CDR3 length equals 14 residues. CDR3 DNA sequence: TGTGCCATCAGGCCACAGGGGGCGATCACTGAAGCTTTCTTT. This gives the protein CAIRPQGAITEAFF.

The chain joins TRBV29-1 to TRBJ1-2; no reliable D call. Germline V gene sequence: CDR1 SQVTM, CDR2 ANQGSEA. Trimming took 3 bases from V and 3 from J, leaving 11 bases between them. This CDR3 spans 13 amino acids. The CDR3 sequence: CSVDKDSDYGYTF. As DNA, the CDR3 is TGCAGCGTTGATAAGGATTCTGACTATGGCTACACCTTC.

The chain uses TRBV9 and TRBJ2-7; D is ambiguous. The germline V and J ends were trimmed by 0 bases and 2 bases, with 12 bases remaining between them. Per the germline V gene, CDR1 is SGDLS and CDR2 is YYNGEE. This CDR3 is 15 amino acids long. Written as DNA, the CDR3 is TGTGCCAGCAGCGTAGATGAGACTGTTCCCTACGAGCAGTACTTC. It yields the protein CASSVDETVPYEQYF.

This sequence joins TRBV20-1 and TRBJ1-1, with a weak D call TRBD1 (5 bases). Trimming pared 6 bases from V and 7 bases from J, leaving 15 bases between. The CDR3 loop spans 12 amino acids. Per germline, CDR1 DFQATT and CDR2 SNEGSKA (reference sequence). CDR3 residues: CSAGTGPGEAFF. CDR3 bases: TGCAGTGCAGGGACGGGACCAGGTGAAGCTTTCTTT.

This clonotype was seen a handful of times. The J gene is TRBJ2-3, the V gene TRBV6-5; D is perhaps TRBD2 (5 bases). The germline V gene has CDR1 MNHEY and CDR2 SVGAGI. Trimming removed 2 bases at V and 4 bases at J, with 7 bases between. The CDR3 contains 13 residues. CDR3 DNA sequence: TGTGCCAGCAGTTACGAGGGCCCAGATACGCAGTATTTT. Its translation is CASSYEGPDTQYF.

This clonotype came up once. This CDR3 reads CASSPGGDSYGYTF. The CDR3 DNA follows: TGTGCCAGCAGCCCGGGAGGGGACAGCTATGGCTACACCTTC. The chain joins TRBV7-9 to TRBJ1-2, with TRBD1 identical over 7 bases. This CDR3 comprises 14 residues. Trimming cost V 5 bases and J 4 bases; bases outside gene matches: 7. Looked up from germline, CDR1 is SEHNR and CDR2 is FQNEAQ (reference sequence).

The CDR3 region is CASSFIETSSYNEQFF. CDR3 coding DNA: TGTGCCAGCAGTTTTATTGAGACTAGCTCCTACAATGAGCAGTTCTTC. This chain connects TRBV28 to TRBJ2-1, with a possible D match to TRBD2 (6 bases). The CDR3 consists of 16 residues. CDR1 is MDHEN and CDR2 is SYDVKM in the germline V gene. V was clipped by 3 bases and J by 0 bases, with 12 bases between them.

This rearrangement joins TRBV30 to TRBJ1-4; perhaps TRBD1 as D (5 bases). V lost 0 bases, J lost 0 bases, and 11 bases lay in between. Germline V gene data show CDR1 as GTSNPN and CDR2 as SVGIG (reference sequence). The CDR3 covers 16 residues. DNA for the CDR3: TGTGCCTGGAGTGTAGGGCAGGGTGCAACTAATGAAAAACTGTTTTTT. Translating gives CAWSVGQGATNEKLFF.

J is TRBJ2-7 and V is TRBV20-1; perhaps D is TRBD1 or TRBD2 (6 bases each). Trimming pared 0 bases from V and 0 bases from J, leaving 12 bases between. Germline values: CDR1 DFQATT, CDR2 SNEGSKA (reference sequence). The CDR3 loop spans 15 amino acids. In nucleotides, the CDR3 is TGCAGTGCTAGAGATGGGGGGACAAGCTCCTACGAGCAGTACTTC. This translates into CSARDGGTSSYEQYF.